This TCR beta chain was obtained from a study of vaccination and CD4 T cells after COVID-19. Study outcomes and limitations: Convalescent patients had a median roughly 90% of reactive clones appearing only post-vaccination.

The treatment was: approximately 9-day PBMC culture with coronavirus spike peptide pools or control peptides (ViraFEST assay). Sequencing of cultured CD4+ T cell DNA used the Oncomine TCR Beta short-read assay. MiXCR, applied by TCRdb to the PCR reads, yields one record per CDR3 protein. The data show roughly 20,000 distinct CDR3 sequences, with over 55% seen just once and 7.6% held by the top ten. Of note for this clonotype: Its specificity is unknown.

Germline assignment: CDR1 SGHTA and CDR2 FQGTGA. The CDR3 has 14 amino acids. Between the trimmed V and J ends, which lost 2 bases and 0 bases, there was a span of 6 bases. The rearrangement joins TRBV7-3 to TRBJ2-3; D gene ambiguous. Sequencing used CD4+ T cells from blood, cultured in vitro. This sequence originates from a human donor who had recovered from COVID-19. DNA of the CDR3: TGTGCCAGCAGCTTAGGGTCTAGCACAGATACGCAGTATTTT. Translation: CASSLGSSTDTQYF.